This TCR beta chain is from a study of CD8 T cells in ankylosing spondylitis. By quantitative 5'-RACE with molecular barcodes, the TCR beta libraries were made. Each CDR3 protein gets one entry after TCRdb re-called the 5' RACE reads with MiXCR. The profile shows under 85,000 distinct CDR3 sequences, about 5% of them singletons. This clonotype appeared many times. This CDR3 is built from 14 residues. In germline, CDR1 is SGHRS, CDR2 YFSETQ. V lost 4 bases and J 9 bases, leaving 14 bases between the germline ends. This receptor was identified in a male donor with ankylosing spondylitis or in good health (not recorded which). The chain has TRBV5-1 and TRBJ2-6; no firm D call. The sequenced sample was blood, either unsorted or a sorted T cell fraction (not recorded which). In DNA, the CDR3 is TGCGCCAGCAGCCCATTGGAACTTCTCAACGTCCTGACTTTC. This gives the protein CASSPLELLNVLTF.